This T cell receptor (beta chain) was sequenced during a study of identical twins. Study findings and constraints: Conclusions leaned on cross-sectional statistical analysis and did not track the same donors over time. Cord blood beta clonotypes present at high abundance carried fewer insertions; no such pattern appeared in memory repertoires. Model-predicted out-of-frame TCR alpha sharing fell below observed values in monozygotic twins.

Template switching (which added a universal primer site) was used, and cDNA carried unique molecular identifiers. TCRdb processed the 5' RACE reads anew with MiXCR; each CDR3 protein has one entry. The table includes 350,000 or so distinct CDR3 sequences, roughly an eighth detected once. This clonotype has a count of ten or more. Its matching antigen is unknown. The CDR3 extends over 14 amino acids. The V gene lost 3 bases and the J gene lost 7 bases, with 12 bases spanning the gap. Germline-derived CDR1 and CDR2 are MRHNA and SNTAGT. This sample was also put to use in a study of yellow fever vaccine responses in identical twins.

The source is a woman younger than 30 in good health. The genes are TRBV6-4 and TRBJ2-2; D not resolved. Sample: CD8+ T cells sorted from blood. The CDR3 nucleotides are TGTGCCAGCAGTGAGGAAGCTTCGTACGGGGAGCTGTTTTTT. It translates to CASSEEASYGELFF.